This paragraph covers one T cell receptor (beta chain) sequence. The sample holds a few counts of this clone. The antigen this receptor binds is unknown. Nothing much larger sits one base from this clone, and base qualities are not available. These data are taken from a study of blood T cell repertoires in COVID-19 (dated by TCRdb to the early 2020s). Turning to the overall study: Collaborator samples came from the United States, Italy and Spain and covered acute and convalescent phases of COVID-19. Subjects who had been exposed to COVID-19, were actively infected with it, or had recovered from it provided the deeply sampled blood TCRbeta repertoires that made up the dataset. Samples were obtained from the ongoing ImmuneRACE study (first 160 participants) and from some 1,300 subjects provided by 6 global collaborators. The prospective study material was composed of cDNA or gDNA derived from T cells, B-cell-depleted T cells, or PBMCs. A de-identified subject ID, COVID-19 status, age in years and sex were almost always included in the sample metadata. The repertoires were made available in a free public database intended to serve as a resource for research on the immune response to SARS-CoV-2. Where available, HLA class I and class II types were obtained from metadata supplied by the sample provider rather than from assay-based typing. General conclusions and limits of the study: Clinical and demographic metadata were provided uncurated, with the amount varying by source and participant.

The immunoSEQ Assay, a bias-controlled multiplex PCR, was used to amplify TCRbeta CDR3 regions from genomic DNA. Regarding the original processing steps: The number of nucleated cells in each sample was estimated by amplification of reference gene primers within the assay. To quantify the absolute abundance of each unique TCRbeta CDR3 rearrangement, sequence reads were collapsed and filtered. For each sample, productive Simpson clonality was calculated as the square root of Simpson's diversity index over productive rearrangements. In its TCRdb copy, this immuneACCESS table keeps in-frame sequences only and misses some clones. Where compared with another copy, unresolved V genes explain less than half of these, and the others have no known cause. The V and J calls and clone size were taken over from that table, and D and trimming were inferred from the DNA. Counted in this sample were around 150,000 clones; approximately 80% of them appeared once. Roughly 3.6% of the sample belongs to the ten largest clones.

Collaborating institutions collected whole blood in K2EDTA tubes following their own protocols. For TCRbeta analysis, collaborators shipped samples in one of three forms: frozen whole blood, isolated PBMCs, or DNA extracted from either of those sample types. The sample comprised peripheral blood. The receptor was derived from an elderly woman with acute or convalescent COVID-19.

The DNA sequence is TGTGCCAGCAGTGCCAGAGCCTTAGCGGGGCCACCACAAGATACGCAGTATTTT. Translation gives CASSARALAGPPQDTQYF. The rearranged chain carries TRBV2 and TRBJ2-3, and 8 junctional nucleotides match TRBD2. Germline trimming amounts to 4 bases on V and 5 bases on J, with 17 as the count of junction bases outside the gene matches. The CDR3 has 18 amino acids, counting the end cysteine and phenylalanine. Just the 54-base CDR3 DNA is kept, in frame starting at base 1. Via the germline V gene, CDR1 is SNHLY and CDR2 FYNNEI.